A selection of T cell receptor beta chains follows, all from one sample in a study of CD8 T cells in ankylosing spondylitis. From the 5' RACE reads, TCRdb called clonotypes with MiXCR, one entry per CDR3 protein. The sample lists approximately 300,000 distinct CDR3 sequences, 20% to 25% seen once, with under 4% in the top ten. What was sequenced was blood, either unsorted or a sorted T cell fraction (not recorded which). The receptors stem from a female donor with ankylosing spondylitis or in good health (not recorded which). CDR3s include the opening cysteine and the closing phenylalanine or tryptophan. Fields, in order: V gene, J gene, CDR3 protein.

V gene: TRBV9
J gene: TRBJ2-1
CDR3 protein: CASSVSPGDVAPVQFF

V gene: TRBV20-1
J gene: TRBJ1-2
CDR3 protein: CSAAHRDGYTF

V gene: TRBV25-1
J gene: TRBJ2-3
CDR3 protein: CASSRGGRASTDTQYF

V gene: TRBV6-1
J gene: TRBJ2-5
CDR3 protein: CASSPADRGQETQYF

V gene: TRBV20-1
J gene: TRBJ2-6
CDR3 protein: CSAREGTGANVLTF

V gene: TRBV7-2
J gene: TRBJ2-7
CDR3 protein: CASSVREGREREQYF

V gene: TRBV12-3/TRBV12-4
J gene: TRBJ1-2
CDR3 protein: CASSSTGDGGYTF

V gene: TRBV12-3/TRBV12-4
J gene: TRBJ2-1
CDR3 protein: CASSFDSGREVHNEQFF

V gene: TRBV20-1
J gene: TRBJ1-2
CDR3 protein: CSASEAVAVTF

V gene: TRBV27
J gene: TRBJ2-5
CDR3 protein: CASSASGFNYEETQYF

V gene: TRBV10-3
J gene: TRBJ2-5
CDR3 protein: CAISRRSQETQYF

V gene: TRBV2
J gene: TRBJ2-7
CDR3 protein: CASSSDRSTGEQYF

V gene: TRBV9
J gene: TRBJ2-7
CDR3 protein: CASSTQAGAGEQYF

V gene: TRBV12-3/TRBV12-4
J gene: TRBJ2-4
CDR3 protein: CASRGGKNIQYF

V gene: TRBV7-2
J gene: TRBJ2-3
CDR3 protein: CASSLWGAADTQYF

V gene: TRBV10-3
J gene: TRBJ1-3
CDR3 protein: CAISEVESGNTIYF

V gene: TRBV6-1
J gene: TRBJ2-1
CDR3 protein: CASSPSGRAGNEQFF

V gene: TRBV29-1
J gene: TRBJ2-7
CDR3 protein: CSVAGTGAYYEQYF

V gene: TRBV11-2
J gene: TRBJ1-1
CDR3 protein: CASSLGRRENTEAFF

V gene: TRBV9
J gene: TRBJ1-5
CDR3 protein: CASSRTTGPGPQHF

V gene: TRBV11-2
J gene: TRBJ2-7
CDR3 protein: CASSTIASEQYF

V gene: TRBV24-1
J gene: TRBJ2-3
CDR3 protein: CATSEVSTDTQYF

V gene: TRBV5-1
J gene: TRBJ2-3
CDR3 protein: CASSSPSADTQYF

V gene: TRBV25-1
J gene: TRBJ1-6
CDR3 protein: CASRRTGDSPLHF

V gene: TRBV29-1
J gene: TRBJ1-2
CDR3 protein: CSVVSNQGYTF

V gene: TRBV6-6
J gene: TRBJ1-5
CDR3 protein: CASTDGGQPQHF

V gene: TRBV7-2
J gene: TRBJ1-4
CDR3 protein: CASRSGFEDEKLFF

V gene: TRBV18
J gene: TRBJ2-7
CDR3 protein: CASSPRPSSSYEQYF

V gene: TRBV29-1
J gene: TRBJ1-2
CDR3 protein: CSVEGEVYGYTF

V gene: TRBV5-1
J gene: TRBJ2-7
CDR3 protein: CASSRETSGGREQYF

V gene: TRBV7-2
J gene: TRBJ2-2
CDR3 protein: CASSSSPGELFF

V gene: TRBV4-2
J gene: TRBJ2-5
CDR3 protein: CASSQRLSEGETQYF

V gene: TRBV15
J gene: TRBJ2-7
CDR3 protein: CATSSLHYEQYF

V gene: TRBV4-3
J gene: TRBJ1-1
CDR3 protein: CASSQDWQGWTEAFF

V gene: TRBV29-1
J gene: TRBJ2-1
CDR3 protein: CSVVNQNNEQFF

V gene: TRBV4-3
J gene: TRBJ2-2
CDR3 protein: CASSLGLAGNAGELFF

V gene: TRBV12-3/TRBV12-4
J gene: TRBJ2-5
CDR3 protein: CASSRGTQETQYF

V gene: TRBV3-1
J gene: TRBJ2-5
CDR3 protein: CASSQDSGTVGETQYF

V gene: TRBV6-1
J gene: TRBJ2-4
CDR3 protein: CASRLEARDNIQYF

V gene: TRBV30
J gene: TRBJ2-1
CDR3 protein: CAWGGYNEQFF

V gene: TRBV7-8
J gene: TRBJ2-7
CDR3 protein: CASSPRLAGGEQYF

V gene: TRBV12-3/TRBV12-4
J gene: TRBJ1-1
CDR3 protein: CASRAVGNTEAFF

V gene: TRBV29-1
J gene: TRBJ2-1
CDR3 protein: CSVERGAKYNEQFF

V gene: TRBV6-2/TRBV6-3
J gene: TRBJ1-5
CDR3 protein: CASSRTSRNQPQHF

V gene: TRBV7-2
J gene: TRBJ2-5
CDR3 protein: CASSSILGQETQYF

V gene: TRBV20-1
J gene: TRBJ1-5
CDR3 protein: CSARTGQGRAQPQHF

V gene: TRBV10-2
J gene: TRBJ2-7
CDR3 protein: CASSEHGRPGGEQYF

V gene: TRBV15
J gene: TRBJ2-7
CDR3 protein: CATSRAYQGGGEQYF

V gene: TRBV20-1
J gene: TRBJ2-7
CDR3 protein: CSARSLGNDEQYF

V gene: TRBV24-1
J gene: TRBJ2-6
CDR3 protein: CATSAPGFSGANVLTF

V gene: TRBV4-3
J gene: TRBJ2-7
CDR3 protein: CASSQVARDYMYEQYF

V gene: TRBV20-1
J gene: TRBJ2-7
CDR3 protein: CSARKAGTAYEQYF

V gene: TRBV6-6
J gene: TRBJ2-7
CDR3 protein: CASSNGNSYEQYF

V gene: TRBV6-5
J gene: TRBJ2-1
CDR3 protein: CASSYGRGLDEQFF

V gene: TRBV11-3
J gene: TRBJ2-3
CDR3 protein: CASSPTRGTDTQYF

V gene: TRBV5-1
J gene: TRBJ2-7
CDR3 protein: CASRPGTSGFEQYF

V gene: TRBV20-1
J gene: TRBJ2-5
CDR3 protein: CSARASEQETQYF